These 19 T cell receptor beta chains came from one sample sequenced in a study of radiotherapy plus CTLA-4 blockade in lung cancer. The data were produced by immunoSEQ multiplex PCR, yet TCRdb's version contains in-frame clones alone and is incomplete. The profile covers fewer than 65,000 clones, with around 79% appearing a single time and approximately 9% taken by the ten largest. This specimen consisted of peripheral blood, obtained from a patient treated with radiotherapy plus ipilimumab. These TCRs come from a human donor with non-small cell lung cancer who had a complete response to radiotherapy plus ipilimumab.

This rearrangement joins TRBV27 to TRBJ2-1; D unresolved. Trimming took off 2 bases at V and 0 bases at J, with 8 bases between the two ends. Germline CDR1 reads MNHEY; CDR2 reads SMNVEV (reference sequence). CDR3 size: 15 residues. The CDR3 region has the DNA TGTGCCAGCAGTTTAGGCACGAACTCCTACAATGAGCAGTTCTTC. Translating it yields CASSLGTNSYNEQFF.

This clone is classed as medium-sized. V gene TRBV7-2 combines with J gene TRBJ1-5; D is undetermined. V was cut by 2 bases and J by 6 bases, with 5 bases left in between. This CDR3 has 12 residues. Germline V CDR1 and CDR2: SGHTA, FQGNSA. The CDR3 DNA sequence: TGTGCCAGCAGCTTACAGTTTCAGCCCCAGCATTTT. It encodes CASSLQFQPQHF.

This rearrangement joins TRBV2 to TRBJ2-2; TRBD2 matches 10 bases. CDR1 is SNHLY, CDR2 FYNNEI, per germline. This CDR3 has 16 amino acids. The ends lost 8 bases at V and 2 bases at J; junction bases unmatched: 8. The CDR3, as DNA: TGTGCCAGCCGGGGACTAGCGCCCCGAAACACCGGGGAGCTGTTTTTT. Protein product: CASRGLAPRNTGELFF.

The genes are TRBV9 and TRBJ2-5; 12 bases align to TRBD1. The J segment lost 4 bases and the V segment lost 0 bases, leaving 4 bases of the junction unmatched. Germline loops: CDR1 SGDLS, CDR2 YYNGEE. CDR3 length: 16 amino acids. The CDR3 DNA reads TGTGCCAGCAGCGTAGCCTCGGGACAGGGGGCAGAGACCCAGTACTTC. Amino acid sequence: CASSVASGQGAETQYF.

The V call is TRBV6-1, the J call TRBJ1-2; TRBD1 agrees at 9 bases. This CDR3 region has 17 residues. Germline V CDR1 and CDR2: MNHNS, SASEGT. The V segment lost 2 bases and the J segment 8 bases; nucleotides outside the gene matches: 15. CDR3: CASSEPGQGAFVRGYTF. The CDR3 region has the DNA TGTGCCAGCAGTGAACCGGGACAGGGTGCCTTTGTTAGGGGCTACACCTTC.

The CDR3 sequence is CASSLGAGEDTQYF. DNA of the CDR3: TGTGCCAGCAGCTTGGGAGCGGGAGAAGATACGCAGTATTTT. The chain uses TRBV7-6 and TRBJ2-3; 8 nucleotides agree with TRBD2. The CDR3 has 14 residues. The germline CDR1 and CDR2 sequences are SGHVS and FNYEAQ. Germline trimming cut 3 bases from V and 5 bases from J; bases unmatched to any gene: 4.

CDR3 DNA: TGTGCCAGCAGCTTATTAGCGCAGTACAATGAGCAGTTCTTC. Protein sequence: CASSLLAQYNEQFF. V gene TRBV7-2 combines with J gene TRBJ2-1; possibly TRBD2 for D (5 bases). Germline V lookup: CDR1 SGHTA, CDR2 FQGNSA. This CDR3 region has 14 residues. Trimming removed 2 bases at V and 4 bases at J, with 9 bases between.

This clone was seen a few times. CDR3 DNA: TGTGCCTGGAGTAGGAGTTCCCTCTACAATGAGCAGTTCTTC. Its translation: CAWSRSSLYNEQFF. The J gene is TRBJ2-1, the V gene TRBV30; no reliable D call. The germline V and J ends were trimmed by 2 bases and 3 bases, with 11 bases remaining between them. In germline, CDR1 is GTSNPN, CDR2 SVGIG (reference sequence). This CDR3 region has 14 residues. The variable domain in full, completed from reference TRBV30 and TRBJ2-1, reads SQTIHQWPATLVQPVGSPLSLECTVEGTSNPNLYWYRQAAGRGLQLLFYSVGIGQISSEVPQNLSASRPQDRQFILSSKKLLLSDSGFYLCAWSRSSLYNEQFFGPGTRLTVL.

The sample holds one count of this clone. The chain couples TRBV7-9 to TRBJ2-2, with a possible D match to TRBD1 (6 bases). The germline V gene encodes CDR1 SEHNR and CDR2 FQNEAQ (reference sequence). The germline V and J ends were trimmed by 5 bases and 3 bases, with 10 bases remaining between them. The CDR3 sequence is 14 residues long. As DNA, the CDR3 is TGTGCCAGCAGCCCAGGGGTCGACACCGGGGAGCTGTTTTTT. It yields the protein CASSPGVDTGELFF.

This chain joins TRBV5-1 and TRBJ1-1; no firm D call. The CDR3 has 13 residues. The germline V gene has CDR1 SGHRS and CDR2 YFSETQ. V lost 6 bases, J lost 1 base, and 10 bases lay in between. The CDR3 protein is CASTLGRNTEAFF. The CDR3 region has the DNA TGCGCCAGCACGTTGGGGAGGAACACTGAAGCTTTCTTT.

The CDR3 reads CASSFDRNLYEQYF. CDR3 DNA: TGCGCCAGCAGCTTCGACAGGAACTTATACGAGCAGTACTTC. V usage is TRBV5-1 and J usage is TRBJ2-7; TRBD1 might be the D (6 bases). Germline-derived CDR1 and CDR2 are SGHRS and YFSETQ. Trimming removed 2 bases at V and 4 bases at J, with 13 bases between. The CDR3 runs to 14 residues.

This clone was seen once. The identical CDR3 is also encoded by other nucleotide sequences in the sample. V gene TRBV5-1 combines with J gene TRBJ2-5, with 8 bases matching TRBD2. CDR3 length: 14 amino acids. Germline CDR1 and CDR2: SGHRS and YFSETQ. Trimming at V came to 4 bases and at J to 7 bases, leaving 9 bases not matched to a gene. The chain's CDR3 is CASSKDGTRLTQYF. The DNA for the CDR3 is TGCGCCAGCAGCAAAGATGGGACTAGGTTGACCCAGTACTTC.

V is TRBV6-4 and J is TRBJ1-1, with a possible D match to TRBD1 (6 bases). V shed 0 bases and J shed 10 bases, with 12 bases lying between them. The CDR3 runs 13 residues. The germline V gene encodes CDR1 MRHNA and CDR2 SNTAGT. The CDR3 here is CASSDSAGVGAFF. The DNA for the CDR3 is TGTGCCAGCAGTGACTCGGCAGGGGTTGGAGCTTTCTTT.

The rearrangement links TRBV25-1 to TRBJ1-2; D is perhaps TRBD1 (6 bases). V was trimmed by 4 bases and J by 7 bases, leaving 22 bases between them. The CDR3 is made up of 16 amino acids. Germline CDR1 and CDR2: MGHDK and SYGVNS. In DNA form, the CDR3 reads TGTGCCAGCAGTGGTCGCTCAGGGGACCGCGGGTTTGGCTACACCTTC. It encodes CASSGRSGDRGFGYTF.

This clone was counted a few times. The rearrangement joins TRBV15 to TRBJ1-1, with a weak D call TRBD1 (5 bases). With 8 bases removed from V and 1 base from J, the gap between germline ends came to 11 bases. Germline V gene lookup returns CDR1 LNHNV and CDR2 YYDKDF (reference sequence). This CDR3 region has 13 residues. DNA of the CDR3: TGTGCCACCGATCAGGGCGAGAACACTGAAGCTTTCTTT. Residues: CATDQGENTEAFF.

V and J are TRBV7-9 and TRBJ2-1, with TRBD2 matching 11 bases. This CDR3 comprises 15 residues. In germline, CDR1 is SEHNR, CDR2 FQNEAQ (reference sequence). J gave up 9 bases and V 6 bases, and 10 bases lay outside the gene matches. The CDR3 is CASRSPGTSGSEQFF. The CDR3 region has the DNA TGTGCCAGCAGATCTCCCGGGACTAGCGGCAGTGAGCAGTTCTTC.

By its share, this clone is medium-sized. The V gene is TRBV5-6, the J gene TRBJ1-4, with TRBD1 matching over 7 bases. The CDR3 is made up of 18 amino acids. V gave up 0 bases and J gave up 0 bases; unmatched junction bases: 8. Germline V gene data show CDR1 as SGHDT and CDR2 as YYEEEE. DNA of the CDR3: TGTGCCAGCAGCTTGGGCGCAGGGACAGCTACAACTAATGAAAAACTGTTTTTT. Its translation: CASSLGAGTATTNEKLFF.

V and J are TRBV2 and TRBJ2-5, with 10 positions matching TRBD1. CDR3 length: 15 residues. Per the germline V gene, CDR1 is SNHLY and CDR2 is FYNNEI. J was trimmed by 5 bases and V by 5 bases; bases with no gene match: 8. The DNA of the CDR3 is TGTGCCAGCAGTCTCGACAGGGGGCGCGGGGAGACCCAGTACTTC. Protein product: CASSLDRGRGETQYF.

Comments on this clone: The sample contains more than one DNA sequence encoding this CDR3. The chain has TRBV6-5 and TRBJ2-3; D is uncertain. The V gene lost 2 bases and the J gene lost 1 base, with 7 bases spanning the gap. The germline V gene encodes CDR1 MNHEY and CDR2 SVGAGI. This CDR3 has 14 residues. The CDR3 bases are TGTGCCAGCAGTTACGGGCAGGGCACAGATACGCAGTATTTT. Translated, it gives CASSYGQGTDTQYF.